Each of the 16 T cell receptor beta chains below was sequenced from the same sample in a study of blood T cell repertoires in COVID-19. The data were produced by immunoSEQ multiplex PCR, yet TCRdb's version contains in-frame clones alone and is incomplete. The profile shows roughly 96,000 clones, 75% to 85% of them singletons. The sequencing input was peripheral blood. All receptors derive from a man in his 60s with acute or convalescent COVID-19.

CDR3 sequence (DNA): TGTGCCAGCAGCCATCGGGAATACGCGAACACCGGGGAGCTGTTTTTT. This sequence encodes CASSHREYANTGELFF. This chain connects TRBV9 to TRBJ2-2; D might be TRBD2 (5 bases). The ends were cut back, 4 bases at V and 0 bases at J, with 13 bases in the middle. Germline V gene sequence: CDR1 SGDLS, CDR2 YYNGEE. The CDR3 loop spans 16 amino acids. The variable domain in full, completed from reference TRBV9 and TRBJ2-2, reads DSGVTQTPKHLITATGQRVTLRCSPRSGDLSVYWYQQSLDQGLQFLIQYYNGEERAKGNILERFSAQQFPDLHSELNLSSLELGDSALYFCASSHREYANTGELFFGEGSRLTVL.

This chain connects TRBV9 to TRBJ1-6; D unclear. The V and J ends lost 0 bases and 9 bases respectively, with 13 bases between them. From germline, CDR1 is SGDLS and CDR2 YYNGEE. The CDR3 runs 15 residues. CDR3 nucleotide sequence: TGTGCCAGCAGCGTAGGGGCAGGCGAGGGTTCACCCCTCCACTTT. Amino acid sequence: CASSVGAGEGSPLHF.

This clone was detected a few times. The chain couples TRBV6-1 to TRBJ1-5, with TRBD1 identical over 12 bases. There are 16 residues in the CDR3. Germline V gene data show CDR1 as MNHNS and CDR2 as SASEGT. V gave up 5 bases and J gave up 9 bases; unmatched junction bases: 11. As DNA, the CDR3 is TGTGCCAGCAGTCAAGGGACAGGGGGCGGCCAAGGGCCCCAGCATTTT. This translates into CASSQGTGGGQGPQHF.

The table lists this clone with a count of one. The J gene is TRBJ2-7, the V gene TRBV4-1, with a weak D call TRBD2 (7 bases). The CDR3 consists of 17 residues. Germline-derived CDR1 and CDR2 are MGHRA and YSYEKL. V was trimmed by 0 bases and J by 5 bases, leaving 20 bases between them. The CDR3 spells CASSQDPGRGAWDEQYF. As DNA, the CDR3 is TGCGCCAGCAGCCAAGATCCTGGGAGGGGGGCTTGGGACGAGCAGTACTTC.

The CDR3 DNA follows: TGTGCCACGAAAAGGAGTTACAATCAGCCCCAGCATTTT. Protein sequence: CATKRSYNQPQHF. The rearrangement uses TRBV6-5 and TRBJ1-5, with D uncertain. V was shortened by 10 bases and J by 3 bases, with 13 bases between the two germline ends. CDR3 size: 13 residues. CDR1 and CDR2 from the germline V gene are MNHEY and SVGAGI.

V usage is TRBV24-1 and J usage is TRBJ2-3; a possible D gene is TRBD2 (6 bases). Trimming shortened V by 12 bases and J by 3 bases, and 15 bases separated the two germline ends. The CDR3 has 13 amino acids. Germline V gene lookup returns CDR1 KGHDR and CDR2 SFDVKD. The CDR3, as DNA: TGTGCCGCGGGACCGCCCTCTACAGATACGCAGTATTTT. The encoded protein is CAAGPPSTDTQYF.

This chain links TRBV10-3 with TRBJ2-1; TRBD1 agrees at 8 bases. Germline V gene data show CDR1 as ENHRY and CDR2 as SYGVKD. The CDR3 has 14 residues. After removal of 8 bases from V and 8 bases from J, the junction contained 11 bases not matched to a gene. The CDR3 here is CAIATGQGRDEQFF. In nucleotides, the CDR3 is TGTGCCATCGCCACCGGACAGGGTAGGGATGAGCAGTTCTTC.

The genes are TRBV7-9 and TRBJ1-2, with D possibly being TRBD1 (5 bases). The CDR3 consists of 14 residues. Looked up from germline, CDR1 is SEHNR and CDR2 is FQNEAQ (reference sequence). V lost 2 bases and J lost 6, with 13 bases in between. This CDR3 is CASSLPGGRDGYTF. CDR3 DNA: TGTGCCAGCAGCTTACCGGGGGGAAGGGATGGCTACACCTTC.

The V gene is TRBV19, the J gene TRBJ2-1; TRBD1 matches at 7 bases. The germline V gene encodes CDR1 LNHDA and CDR2 SQIVND (reference sequence). The CDR3 sequence is 14 residues long. After removal of 2 bases from V and 13 bases from J, the junction contained 11 bases not matched to a gene. The CDR3 spells CASSIQGAGGSQFF. The CDR3 nucleotides are TGTGCCAGTAGTATACAAGGGGCAGGGGGATCCCAGTTCTTC.

The chain combines TRBV9 with TRBJ1-4; D uncertain. Per the germline V gene, CDR1 is SGDLS and CDR2 is YYNGEE. This CDR3 comprises 14 residues. Between the trimmed V and J ends, which lost 2 bases and 7 bases, there was a span of 12 bases. CDR3 bases: TGTGCCAGCAGCGTCGGGATCGCAGGTGAAAAACTGTTTTTT. Its translation is CASSVGIAGEKLFF.

The chain has TRBV10-1 and TRBJ2-1, with D possibly matching TRBD1 (6 bases). Trimming left V 0 bases short and J 15 bases short, with 12 bases between. Looked up from germline, CDR1 is WNHNN and CDR2 is SYGVQD (reference sequence). The CDR3 is 12 residues long. CDR3 sequence (DNA): TGCGCCAGCAGTGAGTCCCCGACAGGCCGGTTCTTC. Translation: CASSESPTGRFF.

The V gene is TRBV5-1, the J gene TRBJ2-3; weak D call: TRBD2 (6 bases). CDR3 length: 15 residues. The germline V gene encodes CDR1 SGHRS and CDR2 YFSETQ. Between the trimmed V and J ends, which lost 2 bases and 0 bases, there was a span of 10 bases. This chain's CDR3 is CASSFGGFSTDTQYF. DNA of the CDR3: TGCGCCAGCAGCTTCGGAGGGTTCAGCACAGATACGCAGTATTTT.

This clone was picked up one time. V usage is TRBV11-3 and J usage is TRBJ2-3, with D possibly TRBD2 on 6 matching bases. This CDR3 has 15 amino acids. Trimming took off 3 bases at V and 0 bases at J, with 10 bases between the two ends. In germline, CDR1 is SGHNT, CDR2 YENEEA. CDR3 in amino acids: CASSFSGASTDTQYF. The DNA for the CDR3 is TGTGCCAGCAGCTTTAGCGGAGCTAGCACAGATACGCAGTATTTT.

This clone was recorded a few times. The gene calls are TRBV7-3 and TRBJ1-2; maybe TRBD1 (5 bases). CDR3 size: 14 residues. Trimming took 5 bases from V and 5 from J, leaving 15 bases between them. The germline CDR1 and CDR2 sequences are SGHTA and FQGTGA. The CDR3 reads CASSPDRQPYGYTF. The DNA for the CDR3 is TGTGCCAGCAGCCCCGATAGACAGCCTTATGGCTACACCTTC.

J is TRBJ2-3 and V is TRBV9; 11 positions agree with TRBD1. This CDR3 has 17 residues. Germline values: CDR1 SGDLS, CDR2 YYNGEE. Germline trimming cut 0 bases from V and 6 bases from J; bases unmatched to any gene: 9. The CDR3 DNA sequence: TGTGCCAGCAGCGTAGATCCGGGACAGGGGGTAATCGATACGCAGTATTTT. Protein sequence: CASSVDPGQGVIDTQYF. Filled out from reference TRBV9 and TRBJ2-3, the complete variable domain reads DSGVTQTPKHLITATGQRVTLRCSPRSGDLSVYWYQQSLDQGLQFLIQYYNGEERAKGNILERFSAQQFPDLHSELNLSSLELGDSALYFCASSVDPGQGVIDTQYFGPGTRLTVL.

The chain employs TRBV25-1 and TRBJ1-1; D perhaps matches TRBD1 (5 bases). The ends were cut back, 3 bases at V and 6 bases at J, with 14 bases in the middle. The germline gives CDR1 MGHDK, CDR2 SYGVNS. The CDR3 has 14 amino acids. This CDR3 reads CASSDRDGYSEAFF. CDR3 nucleotide sequence: TGTGCCAGCAGTGACAGGGATGGCTATTCTGAAGCTTTCTTT.